This T cell receptor beta chain originates from a study of cytomegalovirus exposure and HLA in healthy donors. The germline CDR1 and CDR2 sequences are SGHRS and YFSETQ. V was cut by 1 base and J by 7 bases, with 14 bases left in between. The CDR3 totals 15 residues. This clone came up once. In the PCR, 60 Vbeta and 13 Jbeta primers were used. Assay: immunoSEQ multiplex PCR; the TCRdb copy retains only in-frame clones and omits some. The data hold 90,000 to 110,000 clones, with approximately 82% observed a single time. Sequences were obtained from PBMCs. The TCR was taken from a man in his forties or fifties in good health and CMV-seropositive. The V gene is TRBV5-1, the J gene TRBJ2-2, with a tentative D call TRBD1 (5 bases). CDR3 bases: TGCGCCAGCAGCTTGATATCAGGGTCTAACGGGGAGCTGTTTTTT. This codes for CASSLISGSNGELFF.